The clone carrying this T cell receptor (beta chain) was seen more than once but under ten times. These data belong to a study of blood T cells in healthy people across ages. Study as a whole: Template-switching capture recovered about one barcoded beta molecule per two T cells.

Primed by a sample-barcoded 5' primer and a J-beta primer mix, a second PCR proceeded for about 7 to 12 cycles. Every cDNA molecule carried a tag from a template-switch adaptor bearing 12 random nucleotides. CDR3-containing paired-end reads numbering at least 2.5 million came from each sample. One entry per CDR3 protein results from TCRdb running MiXCR on the 5' RACE reads. The data show about 630,000 distinct CDR3 sequences, around a fifth seen once. This CDR3 region has 14 residues. V lost 0 bases to trimming and J lost 3 bases, with 8 bases between them. From germline, CDR1 is MNHEY and CDR2 SMNVEV (reference sequence). A minimum of 6 micrograms of total RNA was extracted per sample.

This sequence joins TRBV27 and TRBJ1-1; a weak D match, TRBD1 (5 bases). The specimen sequenced was blood. The TCR sequence derives from a man in his 70s in good health. CDR3 DNA sequence: TGTGCCAGCAGTTTATCGGGGGGGTACACTGAAGCTTTCTTT. Its translation: CASSLSGGYTEAFF.